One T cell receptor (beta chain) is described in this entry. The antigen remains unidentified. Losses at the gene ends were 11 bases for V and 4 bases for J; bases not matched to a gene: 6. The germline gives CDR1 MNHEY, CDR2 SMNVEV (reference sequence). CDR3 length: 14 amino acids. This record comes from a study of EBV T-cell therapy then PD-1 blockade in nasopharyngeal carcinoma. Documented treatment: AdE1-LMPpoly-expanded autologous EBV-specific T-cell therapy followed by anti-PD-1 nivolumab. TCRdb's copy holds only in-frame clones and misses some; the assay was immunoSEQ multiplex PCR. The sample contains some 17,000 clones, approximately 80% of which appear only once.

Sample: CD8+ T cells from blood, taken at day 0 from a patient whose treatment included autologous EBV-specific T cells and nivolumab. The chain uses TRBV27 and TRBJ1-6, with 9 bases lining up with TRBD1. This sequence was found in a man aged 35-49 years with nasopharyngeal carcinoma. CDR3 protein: CACGTGRYNSPLHF. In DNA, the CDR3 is TGTGCCTGCGGGACAGGGAGGTATAATTCACCCCTCCACTTT.